This T cell receptor (beta chain) was recovered during a study of shared clonotypes between healthy human individuals. Trimming took 6 bases from V and 7 from J; bases not matched to a gene: 6. CDR1 and CDR2 (germline): MDHEN, SYDVKM. The CDR3 extends over 13 amino acids. This clone was detected only once. On sorted subsets, replicate PCRs used approximately 190 ng DNA, or some 27,000 T cell genomes. Measured with immunoSEQ multiplex PCR; TCRdb has only the in-frame clones, and not every one. The sample holds about 600,000 clones, more than 95% seen once. The sequenced material came from naive CD4+ T cells sorted from blood. Subset defined: CD45RA+ positively selected. This chain links TRBV28 with TRBJ2-4; 7 bases line up with TRBD1. This receptor was taken from a woman aged 25 to 39 in good health. The CDR3 sequence is CASRGDSTNIQYF. In nucleotides, the CDR3 is TGTGCCAGCAGAGGGGACAGCACTAACATTCAGTACTTC.